These 6 T cell receptor beta chains share one sample of origin, sequenced in a study of T cells in tumors after PD-1 blockade. Produced via immunoSEQ multiplex PCR; TCRdb's table is partial and in-frame only. Of approximately 63,000 clones listed, less than 85% are singletons. Here the sequenced sample was PBMCs, taken after anti-PD-1 treatment. The source of these receptors is a human donor with basal cell carcinoma.

This sequence joins TRBV5-4 and TRBJ2-1; 8 nucleotides match TRBD2. The CDR3 covers 13 residues. The V segment lost 6 bases and the J segment 9 bases; nucleotides outside the gene matches: 8. Germline CDR1 reads SGHNT; CDR2 reads YYREEE (reference sequence). The CDR3 is CASNKAGTSEQFF. In DNA, the CDR3 is TGTGCCAGCAACAAAGCCGGGACTAGTGAGCAGTTCTTC.

The rearrangement joins TRBV2 to TRBJ1-2, with TRBD1 matching 8 bases. The ends lost 5 bases at V and 3 bases at J; junction bases unmatched: 11. The CDR3 runs 16 residues. The germline V gene has CDR1 SNHLY and CDR2 FYNNEI. CDR3 protein: CASSWDRLSEDYGYTF. The CDR3 region has the DNA TGTGCCAGCAGTTGGGACAGGCTATCGGAGGACTATGGCTACACCTTC.

This clone was seen a single time. The CDR3 sequence is CASGQVVSGNSPLHF. The CDR3 nucleotides read TGTGCCAGCGGACAGGTAGTGTCTGGAAATTCACCCCTCCACTTT. This chain joins TRBV6-5 and TRBJ1-6, with 7 bases aligning to TRBD1. The trim removed 8 bases at V and 7 bases at J, leaving 11 bases unmatched. The CDR3 is 15 amino acids. Germline CDR1 and CDR2: MNHEY and SVGAGI.

The J gene is TRBJ1-5, the V gene TRBV2; possibly TRBD1 for D (5 bases). The CDR3 totals 18 residues. CDR1 and CDR2 (germline): SNHLY, FYNNEI. Trimming removed 5 bases at V and 3 bases at J, with 23 bases between. As DNA, the CDR3 is TGTGCCAGCAGTTTTATCCGGGGCGAATGGGACCTCAATCAGCCCCAGCATTTT. Amino acids: CASSFIRGEWDLNQPQHF.

This clone was seen more than once but under ten times. The chain is built from TRBV3-1 (or the pseudogene TRBV3-2) and TRBJ1-2; no definite D call. This CDR3 contains 15 residues. The V end was cut by 0 bases, the J end by 4 bases, with 12 bases between. Germline values: CDR1 LGHDT, CDR2 YNNKEL (reference sequence). The CDR3, as DNA: TGTGCCAGCAGCCAAGATGGAGGCAGGAGCTATGGCTACACCTTC. Protein sequence: CASSQDGGRSYGYTF.

This chain connects TRBV5-1 to TRBJ2-3, with D perhaps being TRBD1 or TRBD2 (6 bases each). Germline CDR1 reads SGHRS; CDR2 reads YFSETQ. The CDR3 loop spans 15 amino acids. The germline V and J ends were trimmed by 0 bases and 0 bases, with 8 bases remaining between them. The CDR3 reads CASSLVGGSTDTQYF. DNA for the CDR3: TGCGCCAGCAGCTTGGTGGGGGGCAGCACAGATACGCAGTATTTT.